This record covers a single TCR beta chain. Trimming left V 6 bases short and J 1 base short, with 13 bases between. The CDR3 extends over 14 amino acids. Germline loops: CDR1 SQVTM, CDR2 ANQGSEA. The entry originates in a study of blood T cell repertoires in COVID-19. The overall study: The origin of the acute and convalescent COVID-19 samples was the United States, Italy and Spain. In each case, the material was cDNA or gDNA derived from T cells, B-cell-depleted T cells, or PBMCs.

Per the authors' pipeline: Amplification of reference gene primers was used by the study to estimate nucleated cell counts. Sequenced by immunoSEQ multiplex PCR; TCRdb stores in-frame clones only, minus some. V, J and clone size are those of that table, while D and trimming were read from the DNA. The sample holds about 200,000 clones, around nine tenths seen once. The chain employs TRBV29-1 and TRBJ1-3, with D possibly matching TRBD1 (6 bases). The TCR was taken from a man aged 60 to 69 with active or convalescent COVID-19. The sample comprised peripheral blood. The CDR3 DNA follows: TGCAGCGTAAGGACAGTTCGTTCTGGAAACACCATATATTTT. Translation: CSVRTVRSGNTIYF.